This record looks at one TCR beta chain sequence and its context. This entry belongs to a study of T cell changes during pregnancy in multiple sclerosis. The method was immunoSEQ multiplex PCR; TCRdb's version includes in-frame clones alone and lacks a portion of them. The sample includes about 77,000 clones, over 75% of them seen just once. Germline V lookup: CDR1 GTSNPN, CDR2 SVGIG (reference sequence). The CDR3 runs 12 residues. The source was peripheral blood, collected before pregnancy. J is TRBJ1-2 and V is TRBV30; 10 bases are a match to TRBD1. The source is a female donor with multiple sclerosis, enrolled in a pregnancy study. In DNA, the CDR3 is TGTGCTAGGGACAGGGGCTTCTATGGCTACACCTTC. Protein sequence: CARDRGFYGYTF.